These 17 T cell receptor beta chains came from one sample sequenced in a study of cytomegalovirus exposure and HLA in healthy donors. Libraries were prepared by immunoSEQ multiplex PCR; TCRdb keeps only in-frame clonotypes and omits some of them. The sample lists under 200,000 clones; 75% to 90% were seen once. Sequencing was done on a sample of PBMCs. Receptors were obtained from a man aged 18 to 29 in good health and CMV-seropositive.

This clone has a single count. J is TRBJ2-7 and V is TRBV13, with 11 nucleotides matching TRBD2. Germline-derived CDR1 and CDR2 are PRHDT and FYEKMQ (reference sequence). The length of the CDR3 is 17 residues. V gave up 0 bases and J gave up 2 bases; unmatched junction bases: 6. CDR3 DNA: TGTGCCAGCAGCTTAGGGGGACTAGCGGCTCCGACCTACGAGCAGTACTTC. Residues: CASSLGGLAAPTYEQYF.

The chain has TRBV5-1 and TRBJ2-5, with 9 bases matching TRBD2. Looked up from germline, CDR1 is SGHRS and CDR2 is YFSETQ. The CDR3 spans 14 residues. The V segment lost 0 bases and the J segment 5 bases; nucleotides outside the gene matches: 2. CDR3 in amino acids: CASSLVAGEETQYF. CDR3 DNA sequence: TGCGCCAGCAGCTTGGTAGCGGGAGAGGAGACCCAGTACTTC. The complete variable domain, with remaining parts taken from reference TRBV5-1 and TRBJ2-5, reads KAGVTQTPRYLIKTRGQQVTLSCSPISGHRSVSWYQQTPGQGLQFLFEYFSETQRNKGNFPGRFSGRQFSNSRSEMNVSTLELGDSALYLCASSLVAGEETQYFGPGTRLLVL.

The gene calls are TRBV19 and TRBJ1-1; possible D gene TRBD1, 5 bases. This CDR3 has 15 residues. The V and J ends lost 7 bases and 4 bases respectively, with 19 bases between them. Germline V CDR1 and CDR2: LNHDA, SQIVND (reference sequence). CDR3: CASTSEGRVATEAFF. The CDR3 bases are TGTGCCAGTACCTCGGAGGGCAGGGTGGCCACTGAAGCTTTCTTT.

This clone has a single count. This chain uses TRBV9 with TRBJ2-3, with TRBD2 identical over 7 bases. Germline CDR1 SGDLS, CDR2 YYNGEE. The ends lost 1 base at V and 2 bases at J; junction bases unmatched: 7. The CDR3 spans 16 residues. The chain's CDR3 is CASSVKSSGNTDTQYF. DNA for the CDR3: TGTGCCAGCAGCGTAAAGTCTAGCGGCAACACAGATACGCAGTATTTT. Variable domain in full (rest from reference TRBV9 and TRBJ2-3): DSGVTQTPKHLITATGQRVTLRCSPRSGDLSVYWYQQSLDQGLQFLIQYYNGEERAKGNILERFSAQQFPDLHSELNLSSLELGDSALYFCASSVKSSGNTDTQYFGPGTRLTVL.

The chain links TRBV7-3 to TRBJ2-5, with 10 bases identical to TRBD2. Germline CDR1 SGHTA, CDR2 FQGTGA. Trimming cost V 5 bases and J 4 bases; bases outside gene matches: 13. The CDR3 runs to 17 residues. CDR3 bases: TGTGCCAGCAGCCAAGGCCGAGGAGCGGGAGGGGGAGAGACCCAGTACTTC. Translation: CASSQGRGAGGGETQYF.

The CDR3 is CASSQVKGTDTQYF. In DNA form, the CDR3 reads TGCGCCAGCAGCCAAGTTAAGGGGACAGATACGCAGTATTTT. The chain joins TRBV4-1 to TRBJ2-3, with a tentative D call TRBD1 (5 bases). V was cut by 1 base and J by 3 bases, with 8 bases left in between. The CDR3 is made up of 14 amino acids. Germline V CDR1 and CDR2: MGHRA, YSYEKL.

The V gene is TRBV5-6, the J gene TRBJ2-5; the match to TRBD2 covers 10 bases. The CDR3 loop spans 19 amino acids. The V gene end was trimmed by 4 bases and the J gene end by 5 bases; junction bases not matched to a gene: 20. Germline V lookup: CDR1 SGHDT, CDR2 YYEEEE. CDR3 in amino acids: CASSPGLASSVPQGETQYF. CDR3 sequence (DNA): TGTGCCAGCAGCCCGGGACTAGCGAGTTCTGTTCCCCAGGGGGAGACCCAGTACTTC.

The CDR3 DNA sequence: TGTGCCAGCAGCTTAAAAGTCCCTAGCGGGGGGGTTGAGCAGTTCTTC. Protein: CASSLKVPSGGVEQFF. The chain is built from TRBV11-2 and TRBJ2-1; 12 bases fit TRBD2. The ends lost 2 bases at V and 9 bases at J; junction bases unmatched: 8. This CDR3 contains 16 residues. The germline CDR1 and CDR2 sequences are SGHAT and FQNNGV.

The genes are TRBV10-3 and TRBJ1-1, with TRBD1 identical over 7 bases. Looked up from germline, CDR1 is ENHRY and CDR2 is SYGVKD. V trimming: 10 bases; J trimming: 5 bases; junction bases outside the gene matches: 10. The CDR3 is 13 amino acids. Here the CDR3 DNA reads TGTGCCACGGAGACAGGGTCGGGGACTGAAGCTTTCTTT. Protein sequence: CATETGSGTEAFF.

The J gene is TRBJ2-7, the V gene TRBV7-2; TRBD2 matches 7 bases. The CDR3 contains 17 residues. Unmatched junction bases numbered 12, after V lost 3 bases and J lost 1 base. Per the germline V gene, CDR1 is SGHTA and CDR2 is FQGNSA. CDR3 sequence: CASSLVGGGVVSYEQYF. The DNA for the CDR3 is TGTGCCAGCAGCTTGGTTGGGGGAGGGGTAGTATCCTACGAGCAGTACTTC.

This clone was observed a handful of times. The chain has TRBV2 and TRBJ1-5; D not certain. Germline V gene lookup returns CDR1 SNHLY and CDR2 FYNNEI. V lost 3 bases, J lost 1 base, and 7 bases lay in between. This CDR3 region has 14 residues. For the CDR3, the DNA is TGTGCCAGCAGTGACACTTTGAGCAATCAGCCCCAGCATTTT. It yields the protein CASSDTLSNQPQHF.

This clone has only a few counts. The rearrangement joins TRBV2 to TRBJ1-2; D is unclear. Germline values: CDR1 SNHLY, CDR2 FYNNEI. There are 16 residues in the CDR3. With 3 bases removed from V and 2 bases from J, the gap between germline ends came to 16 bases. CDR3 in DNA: TGTGCCAGCAGTGACCCGAGGAGGGTATGGAACTATGGCTACACCTTC. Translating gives CASSDPRRVWNYGYTF.

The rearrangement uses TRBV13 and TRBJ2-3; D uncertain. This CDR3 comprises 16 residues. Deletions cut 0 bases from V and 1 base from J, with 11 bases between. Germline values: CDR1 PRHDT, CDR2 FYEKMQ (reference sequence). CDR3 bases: TGTGCCAGCAGCTTAGGCACGAGAGAGGGCACAGATACGCAGTATTTT. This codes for CASSLGTREGTDTQYF.

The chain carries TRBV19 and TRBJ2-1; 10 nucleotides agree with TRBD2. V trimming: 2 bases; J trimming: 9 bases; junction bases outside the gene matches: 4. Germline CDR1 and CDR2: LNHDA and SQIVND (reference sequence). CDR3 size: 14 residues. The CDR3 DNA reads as TGTGCCAGTAGTATAAGGCTAGCGGGAGTTGAGCAGTTCTTC. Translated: CASSIRLAGVEQFF.

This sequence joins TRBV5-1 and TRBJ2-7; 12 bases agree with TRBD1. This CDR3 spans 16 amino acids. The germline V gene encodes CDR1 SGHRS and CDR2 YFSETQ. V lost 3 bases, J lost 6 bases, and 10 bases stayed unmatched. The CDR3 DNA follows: TGCGCCAGCAGCTCCCGCCCGGGACAGGGGGCGGTCGAGCAGTACTTC. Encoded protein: CASSSRPGQGAVEQYF.

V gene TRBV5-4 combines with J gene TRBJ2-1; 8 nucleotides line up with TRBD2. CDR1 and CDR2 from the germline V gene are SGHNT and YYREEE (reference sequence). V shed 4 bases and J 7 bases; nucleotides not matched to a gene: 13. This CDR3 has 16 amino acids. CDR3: CASSRAGARNGNEQFF. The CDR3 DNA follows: TGTGCCAGCAGCCGAGCGGGAGCCCGAAATGGGAATGAGCAGTTCTTC.

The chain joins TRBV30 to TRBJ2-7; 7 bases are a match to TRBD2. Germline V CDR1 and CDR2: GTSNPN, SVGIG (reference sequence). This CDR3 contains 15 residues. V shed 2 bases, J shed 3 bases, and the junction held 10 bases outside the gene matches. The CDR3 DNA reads TGTGCCTGGAGTAGGCGGGGAGGGCTCCTCTACGAGCAGTACTTC. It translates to CAWSRRGGLLYEQYF.